This T cell receptor beta chain was observed in a study of PD-1 blockade in classical Hodgkin lymphoma. Broader study findings: It was CD4+ TCR diversity, not CD8+, that rose significantly by C4D1.

Notes on this clone: Its matching antigen is unknown.

Sequencing was performed with immunoSEQ multiplex PCR; in TCRdb, only in-frame clones are kept and a portion is missing. The sample contains 35,000 to 50,000 clones, 69% of which appear only once. Described time point: cycle 4 day 1 (C4D1), after more than 5 weeks of nivolumab. Relapses following autologous stem cell transplantation were seen in all patients, with brentuximab vedotin exposure varying. The trim removed 7 bases at V and 1 base at J, leaving 5 bases unmatched. Per the germline V gene, CDR1 is SQVTM and CDR2 is ANQGSEA. CDR3 length: 13 amino acids. The chain is built from TRBV29-1 and TRBJ1-1; 8 bases match TRBD1. The clonotype originates from a human donor with classical Hodgkin lymphoma. The sample here was peripheral blood mononuclear cells (PBMCs), taken before the fourth cycle of nivolumab. CDR3 sequence reads: CSGQGAANTEAFF. The CDR3 bases are TGCAGCGGTCAGGGGGCGGCGAACACTGAAGCTTTCTTT.